This TCR beta chain emerged from a study of T cells in narcolepsy. Background on the study: Enrolled donors included narcolepsy type 1 or type 2 patients and healthy controls. Study results and caveats: HCRT-specific and TRIB2-specific autoreactive clonotypes appeared among same-patient CSF and blood CD4+ clonotypes. Reportedly, autoreactive clonotypes were serially detected in patients' blood but not controls'.

Data came from immunoSEQ multiplex PCR; TCRdb stores just in-frame clones and leaves some out. This table holds under 30,000 clones, more than 75% found once. Points on this clone: Its antigen remains unknown.

V was pared by 7 bases and J by 0 bases, with 13 bases between. Germline V gene sequence: CDR1 MNHEY, CDR2 SVGAGI. This CDR3 region has 15 residues. This rearrangement joins TRBV6-5 to TRBJ1-5; D possibly corresponds to TRBD1 (6 bases). This clonotype was obtained from a human donor with narcolepsy. The sample consisted of CD45RA- memory CD4+ T cells from PBMCs. The CDR3 region is CASTPTGVSNQPQHF. As DNA, the CDR3 is TGTGCCAGCACCCCGACAGGAGTTAGCAATCAGCCCCAGCATTTT.